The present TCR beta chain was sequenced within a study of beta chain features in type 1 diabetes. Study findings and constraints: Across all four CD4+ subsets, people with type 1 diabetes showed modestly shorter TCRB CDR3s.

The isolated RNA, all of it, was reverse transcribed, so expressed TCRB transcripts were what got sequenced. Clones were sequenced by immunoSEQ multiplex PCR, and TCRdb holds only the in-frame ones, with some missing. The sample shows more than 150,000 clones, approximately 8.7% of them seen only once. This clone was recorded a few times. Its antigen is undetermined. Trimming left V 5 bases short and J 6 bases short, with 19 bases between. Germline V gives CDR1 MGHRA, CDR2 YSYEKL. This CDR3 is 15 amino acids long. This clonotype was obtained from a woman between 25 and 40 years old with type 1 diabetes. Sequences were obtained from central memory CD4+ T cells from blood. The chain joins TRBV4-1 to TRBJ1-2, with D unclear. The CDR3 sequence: CASSYSQTRVDGYTF. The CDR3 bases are TGCGCCAGCAGCTACTCCCAAACACGGGTAGATGGCTACACCTTC.